The clone carrying this T cell receptor beta chain was seen a handful of times. Its antigen is not known. The treatment: oral pan-JAK inhibitor, 5-10 mg twice daily. It was from PBMCs that CD4+ and CD8+ T cells were sorted. These data belong to a study of CD8+ T cells in alopecia areata. Study-level background: Severity scoring for treated patients was based on the percentage of affected scalp area.

RNA extraction and reverse transcription yielded cDNA as sequencing template. Sequenced by immunoSEQ multiplex PCR; TCRdb stores in-frame clones only, minus some. This sample has approximately 280,000 clones, with over 45% found just once. CDR1 is LNHNV, CDR2 YYDKDF, per germline (reference sequence). The CDR3 loop spans 10 amino acids. V lost 6 bases to trimming and J lost 8 bases, with 2 bases between them. Whole-study findings and limits: Because one nonresponder was included, the link of baseline CD8+ expansion to response is considered uncertain. Lesional scalp displayed greater clonality than normal scalp, most notably in alopecia totalis/universalis.

This TCR was recovered from a human donor with alopecia areata. Source: CD4+ T cells sorted from blood, taken at week 24, from a patient treated with tofacitinib. The chain uses TRBV15 and TRBJ1-6; D not certain. CDR3 sequence (DNA): TGTGCCACCAGGTATTCACCCCTCCACTTT. Encoded protein: CATRYSPLHF. Together with reference TRBV15 and TRBJ1-6, the CDR3 gives the full variable domain: DAMVIQNPRYQVTQFGKPVTLSCSQTLNHNVMYWYQQKSSQAPKLLFHYYDKDFNNEADTPDNFQSRRPNTSFCFLDIRSPGLGDTAMYLCATRYSPLHFGNGTRLTVT.